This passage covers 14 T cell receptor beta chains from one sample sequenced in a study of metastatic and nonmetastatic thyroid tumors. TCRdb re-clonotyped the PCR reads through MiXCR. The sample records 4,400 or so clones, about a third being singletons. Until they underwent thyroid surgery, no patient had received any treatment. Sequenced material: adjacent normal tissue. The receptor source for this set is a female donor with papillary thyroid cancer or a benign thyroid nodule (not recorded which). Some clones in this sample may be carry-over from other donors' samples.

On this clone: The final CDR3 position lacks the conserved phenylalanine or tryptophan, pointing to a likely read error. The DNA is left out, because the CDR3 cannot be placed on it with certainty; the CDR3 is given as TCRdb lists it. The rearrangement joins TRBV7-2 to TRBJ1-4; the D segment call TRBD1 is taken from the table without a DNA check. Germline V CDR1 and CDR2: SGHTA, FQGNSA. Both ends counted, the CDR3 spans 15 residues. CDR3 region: CASSFVVGDDEKLYI.

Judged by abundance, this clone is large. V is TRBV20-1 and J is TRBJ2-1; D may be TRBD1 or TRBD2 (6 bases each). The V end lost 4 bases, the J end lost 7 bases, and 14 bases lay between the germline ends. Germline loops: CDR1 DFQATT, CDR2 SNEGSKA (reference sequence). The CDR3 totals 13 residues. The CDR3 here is CSATSGGRNEQFF. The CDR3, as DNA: TGCAGTGCTACCTCTGGGGGGCGTAATGAGCAGTTCTTC.

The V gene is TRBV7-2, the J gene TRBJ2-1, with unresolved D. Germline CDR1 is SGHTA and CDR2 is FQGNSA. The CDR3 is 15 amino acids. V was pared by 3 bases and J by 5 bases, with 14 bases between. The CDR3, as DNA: TGTGCCAGCAGCTTGAGCAAGGTTGAGAACAATGAGCAGTTCTTC. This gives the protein CASSLSKVENNEQFF.

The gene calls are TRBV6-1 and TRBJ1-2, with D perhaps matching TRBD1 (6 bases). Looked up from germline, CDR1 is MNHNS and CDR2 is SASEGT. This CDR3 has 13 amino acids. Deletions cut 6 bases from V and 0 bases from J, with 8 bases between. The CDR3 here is CASRQGSNYGYTF. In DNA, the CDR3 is TGTGCCAGCAGACAGGGTTCTAACTATGGCTACACCTTC.

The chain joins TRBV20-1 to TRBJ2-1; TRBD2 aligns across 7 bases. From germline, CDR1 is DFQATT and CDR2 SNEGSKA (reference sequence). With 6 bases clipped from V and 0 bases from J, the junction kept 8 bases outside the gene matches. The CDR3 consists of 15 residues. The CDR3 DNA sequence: TGCAGTGCCAAGACTAGCCCGAGCTCCTACAATGAGCAGTTCTTC. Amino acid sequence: CSAKTSPSSYNEQFF.

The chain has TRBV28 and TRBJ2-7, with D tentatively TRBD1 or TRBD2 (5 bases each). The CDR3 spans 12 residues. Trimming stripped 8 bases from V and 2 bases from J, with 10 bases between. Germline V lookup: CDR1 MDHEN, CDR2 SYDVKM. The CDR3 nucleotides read TGTGCCAGCCGGGACCCCGCCTACGAGCAGTACTTC. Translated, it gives CASRDPAYEQYF.

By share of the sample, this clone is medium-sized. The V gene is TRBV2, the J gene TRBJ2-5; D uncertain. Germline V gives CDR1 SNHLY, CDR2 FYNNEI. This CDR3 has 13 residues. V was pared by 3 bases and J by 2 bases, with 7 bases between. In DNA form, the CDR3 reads TGTGCCAGCAGTGACGTGGGTCAAGAGACCCAGTACTTC. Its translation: CASSDVGQETQYF.

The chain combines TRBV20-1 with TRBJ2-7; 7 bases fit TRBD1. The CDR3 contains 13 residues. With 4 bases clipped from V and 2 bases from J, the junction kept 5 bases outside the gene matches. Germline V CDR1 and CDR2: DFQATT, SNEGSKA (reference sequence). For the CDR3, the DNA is TGCAGTGCTACACGACAGGGACCCTACGAGCAGTACTTC. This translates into CSATRQGPYEQYF.

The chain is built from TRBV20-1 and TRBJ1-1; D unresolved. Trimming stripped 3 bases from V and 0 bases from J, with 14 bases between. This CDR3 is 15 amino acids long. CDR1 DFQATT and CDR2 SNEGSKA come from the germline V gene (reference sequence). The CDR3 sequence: CSARKVLGVNTEAFF. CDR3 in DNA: TGCAGTGCTAGGAAGGTCTTGGGCGTGAACACTGAAGCTTTCTTT.

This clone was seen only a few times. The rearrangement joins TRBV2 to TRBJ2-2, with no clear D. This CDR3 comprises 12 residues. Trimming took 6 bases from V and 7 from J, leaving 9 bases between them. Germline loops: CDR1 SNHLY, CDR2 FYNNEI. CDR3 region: CASRQNYGELFF. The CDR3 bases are TGTGCCAGCAGGCAGAATTACGGGGAGCTGTTTTTT.

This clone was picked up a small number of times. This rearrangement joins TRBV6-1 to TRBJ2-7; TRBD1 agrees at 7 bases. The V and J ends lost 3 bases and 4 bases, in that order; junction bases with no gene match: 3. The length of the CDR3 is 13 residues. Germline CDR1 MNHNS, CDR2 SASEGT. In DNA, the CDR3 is TGTGCCAGCAGTGAGGACAGGATGTACGAGCAGTACTTC. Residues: CASSEDRMYEQYF.

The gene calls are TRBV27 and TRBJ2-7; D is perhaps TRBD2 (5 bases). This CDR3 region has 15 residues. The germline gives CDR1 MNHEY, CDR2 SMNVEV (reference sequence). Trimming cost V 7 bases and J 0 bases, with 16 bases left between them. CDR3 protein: CASTEAGAGSYEQYF. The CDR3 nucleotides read TGTGCCAGCACCGAGGCGGGTGCAGGCTCCTACGAGCAGTACTTC.

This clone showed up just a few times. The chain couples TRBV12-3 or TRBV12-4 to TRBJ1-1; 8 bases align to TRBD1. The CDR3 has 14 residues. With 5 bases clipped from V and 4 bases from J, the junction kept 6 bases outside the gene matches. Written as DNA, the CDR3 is TGTGCCAGCAGTCTTAACAGGGGGATCACTGAAGCTTTCTTT. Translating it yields CASSLNRGITEAFF.

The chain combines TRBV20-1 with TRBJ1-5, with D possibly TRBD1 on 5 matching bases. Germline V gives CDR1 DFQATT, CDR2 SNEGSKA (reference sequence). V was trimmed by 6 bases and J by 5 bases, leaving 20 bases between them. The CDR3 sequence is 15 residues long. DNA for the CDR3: TGCAGTGCCGAGGGTAGGGACGGTGGGTATCAGCCCCAGCATTTT. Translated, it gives CSAEGRDGGYQPQHF.